This T cell receptor (beta chain) was recorded in a study of blood T cell repertoires in COVID-19. Study at large: Whether acute or convalescent, the COVID-19 samples came from the United States, Italy and Spain. The cDNA or gDNA used as material had been derived from T cells, B-cell-depleted T cells, or PBMCs.

Original handling: For nucleated cells, counts were estimated from reference gene primer amplification. Libraries were prepared by immunoSEQ multiplex PCR; TCRdb keeps only in-frame clonotypes and omits some of them. The V and J calls and clone size are taken from that table; D and trimming were inferred from the DNA. This sample has about 110,000 clones, with roughly 82% found just once. Germline CDR1 is PRHDT and CDR2 is FYEKMQ (reference sequence). The CDR3 is 14 amino acids. V dropped 2 bases and J dropped 6 bases, with 13 bases sitting between them. The TCR originated in a woman aged 55 to 70 with acute or convalescent COVID-19. Sequencing was performed on peripheral blood. J is TRBJ1-1 and V is TRBV13; D is uncertain. The CDR3 region is CASSLRGHGAEAFF. Written as DNA, the CDR3 is TGTGCCAGCAGCTTAAGAGGGCATGGCGCTGAAGCTTTCTTT.